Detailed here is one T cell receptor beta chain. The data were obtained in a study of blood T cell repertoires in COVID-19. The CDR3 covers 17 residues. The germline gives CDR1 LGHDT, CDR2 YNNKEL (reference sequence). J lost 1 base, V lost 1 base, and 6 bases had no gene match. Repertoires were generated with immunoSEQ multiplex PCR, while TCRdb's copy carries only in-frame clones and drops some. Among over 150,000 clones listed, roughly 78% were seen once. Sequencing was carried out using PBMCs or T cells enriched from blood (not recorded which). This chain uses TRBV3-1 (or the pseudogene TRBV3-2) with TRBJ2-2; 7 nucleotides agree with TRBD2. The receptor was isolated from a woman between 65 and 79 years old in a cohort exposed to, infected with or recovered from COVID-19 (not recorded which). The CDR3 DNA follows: TGTGCCAGCAGCCAAGTAAGTCTAGCGGTGAACACCGGGGAGCTGTTTTTT. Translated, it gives CASSQVSLAVNTGELFF.